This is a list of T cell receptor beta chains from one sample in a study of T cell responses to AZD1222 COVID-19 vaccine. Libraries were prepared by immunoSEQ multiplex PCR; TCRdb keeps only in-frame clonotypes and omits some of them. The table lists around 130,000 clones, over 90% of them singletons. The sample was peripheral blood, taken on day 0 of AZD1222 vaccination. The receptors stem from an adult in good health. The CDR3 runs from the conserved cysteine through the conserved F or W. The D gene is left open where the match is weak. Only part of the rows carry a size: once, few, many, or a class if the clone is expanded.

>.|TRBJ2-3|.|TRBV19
CASSTRSGRADTQYF
TGTGCCAGTAGCACTAGGTCGGGTCGGGCAGATACGCAGTATTTT
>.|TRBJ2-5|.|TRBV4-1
CASSQDRTSQETQYF
TGCGCCAGCAGCCAAGATCGGACATCACAAGAGACCCAGTACTTC
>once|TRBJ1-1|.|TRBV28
CASSGTEAFF
TGTGCCAGCAGTGGGACTGAAGCTTTCTTT
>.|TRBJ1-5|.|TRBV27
CASSPPGRGRAQHF
TGTGCCAGCAGTCCCCCAGGTCGGGGTCGGGCCCAGCATTTT
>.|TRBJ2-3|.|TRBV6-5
CASSYDLATLDTQYF
TGTGCCAGCAGTTATGATCTGGCAACTCTGGATACGCAGTATTTT
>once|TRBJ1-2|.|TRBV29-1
CSAERVNGYTF
TGCAGCGCAGAACGGGTTAATGGCTACACCTTC
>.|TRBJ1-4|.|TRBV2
CASLPELPIEKLFF
TGTGCCAGTCTCCCAGAACTACCAATTGAAAAACTGTTTTTT
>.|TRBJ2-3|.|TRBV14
CASSQEQGYTDTQYF
TGTGCCAGCAGCCAAGAGCAGGGTTACACAGATACGCAGTATTTT
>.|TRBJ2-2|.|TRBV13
CASSSLVGTVNTGELFF
TGTGCCAGCAGCTCCCTGGTAGGGACGGTAAACACCGGGGAGCTGTTTTTT
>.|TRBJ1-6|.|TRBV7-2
CASSLVPESSYNSPLHF
TGTGCCAGCAGCTTAGTCCCAGAAAGCTCCTATAATTCACCCCTCCACTTT
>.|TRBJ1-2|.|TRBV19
CASSIISGYGYTF
TGTGCCAGTAGTATAATTTCCGGGTATGGCTACACCTTC
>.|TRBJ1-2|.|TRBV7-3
CASSHSHGDGYTF
TGTGCCAGCAGCCATAGTCATGGGGACGGCTACACCTTC
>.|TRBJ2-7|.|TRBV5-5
CASSFTVAYEQYF
TGTGCCAGCAGCTTTACGGTAGCCTACGAGCAGTACTTC
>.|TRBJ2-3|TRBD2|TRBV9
CASTLAGAPTDTQYF
TGTGCCAGCACTCTAGCGGGAGCCCCCACAGATACGCAGTATTTT
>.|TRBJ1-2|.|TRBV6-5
CASEAVGSYGYTF
TGTGCCAGCGAGGCGGTAGGCTCTTATGGCTACACCTTC
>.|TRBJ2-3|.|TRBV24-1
CATSVSTDTQYF
TGTGCCACCAGTGTTAGCACAGATACGCAGTATTTT
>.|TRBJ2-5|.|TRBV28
CASNAGTAETQYF
TGTGCCAGCAACGCTGGGACCGCGGAGACCCAGTACTTC
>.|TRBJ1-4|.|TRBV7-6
CASSLGWGDTEKLFF
TGTGCCAGCAGCTTAGGTTGGGGAGACACGGAAAAACTGTTTTTT
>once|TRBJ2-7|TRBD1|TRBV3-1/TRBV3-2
CASSPRQGASIEQYF
TGTGCCAGCAGCCCCCGACAGGGTGCGAGCATTGAGCAGTACTTC
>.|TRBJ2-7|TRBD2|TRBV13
CASSLSRGVGTSGSTLYEQYF
TGTGCCAGCAGCTTATCTCGTGGGGTTGGGACTAGCGGGAGCACACTCTACGAGCAGTACTTC
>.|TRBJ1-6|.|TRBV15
CATRYRGPNSPLHF
TGTGCCACCCGGTATAGGGGTCCTAATTCACCCCTCCACTTT
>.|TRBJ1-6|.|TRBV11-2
CASSSENSPLHF
TGTGCCAGCAGCTCAGAGAATTCACCCCTCCACTTT
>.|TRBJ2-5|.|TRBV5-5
CASSLGTEFTQYF
TGTGCCAGCAGCTTGGGGACGGAGTTTACCCAGTACTTC
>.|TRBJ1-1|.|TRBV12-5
CASGFVRTEAFF
TGTGCTAGTGGTTTTGTACGGACTGAAGCTTTCTTT
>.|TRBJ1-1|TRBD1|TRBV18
CASSPLGQGNTEAFF
TGTGCCAGCTCACCTTTAGGACAGGGGAACACTGAAGCTTTCTTT
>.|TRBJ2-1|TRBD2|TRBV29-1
CSVVSGSNEQFF
TGCAGCGTTGTTAGCGGGAGTAATGAGCAGTTCTTC
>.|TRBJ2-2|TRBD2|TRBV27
CASIAQRGNTGELFF
TGTGCCAGCATCGCCCAGCGGGGGAACACCGGGGAGCTGTTTTTT
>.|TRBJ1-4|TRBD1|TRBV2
CASRTGQARNEKLFF
TGTGCCAGCAGAACCGGACAGGCTAGGAACGAAAAACTGTTTTTT
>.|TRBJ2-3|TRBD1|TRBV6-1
CASSDGTAWGTQYF
TGTGCCAGCAGTGATGGGACAGCATGGGGTACGCAGTATTTT
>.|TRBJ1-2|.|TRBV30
CAWSAGGRDGYTF
TGTGCCTGGAGTGCGGGGGGAAGGGATGGCTACACCTTC
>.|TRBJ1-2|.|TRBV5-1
CASSLGTEHYGYTF
TGCGCCAGCAGCTTGGGGACAGAACACTATGGCTACACCTTC
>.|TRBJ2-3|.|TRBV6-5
CASLTLTSPDTQYF
TGTGCCAGCCTTACCCTGACTAGTCCAGATACGCAGTATTTT
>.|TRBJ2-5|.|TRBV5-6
CASSPVAGDGQETQYF
TGTGCCAGCAGCCCTGTAGCAGGGGACGGGCAAGAGACCCAGTACTTC
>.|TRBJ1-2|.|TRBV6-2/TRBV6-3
CASRPPGVWGYGYTF
TGTGCCAGCAGACCTCCAGGGGTGTGGGGCTATGGCTACACCTTC
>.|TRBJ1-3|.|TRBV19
CASSIDPVSTSGNTIYF
TGTGCCAGTAGTATAGATCCGGTCAGCACCTCTGGAAACACCATATATTTT
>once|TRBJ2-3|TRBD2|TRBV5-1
CASSAGLAGGKDTQYF
TGCGCCAGCAGCGCGGGACTAGCGGGGGGGAAGGATACGCAGTATTTT
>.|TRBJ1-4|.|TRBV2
CASSERDKPENEKLFF
TGTGCCAGCAGTGAACGAGACAAACCCGAGAATGAAAAACTGTTTTTT
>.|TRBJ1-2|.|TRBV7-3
CASSLIRGYGYTF
TGTGCCAGCAGCTTAATCCGGGGCTATGGCTACACCTTC
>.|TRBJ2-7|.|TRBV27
CASRPLDPSVREQYF
TGTGCCAGCAGACCTCTAGACCCAAGCGTTCGCGAGCAGTACTTC
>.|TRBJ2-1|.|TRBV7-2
CASSLGSSLNEQFF
TGTGCCAGCAGCTTAGGCTCTAGCCTCAATGAGCAGTTCTTC
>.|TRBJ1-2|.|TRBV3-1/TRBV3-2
CASSQDQGYGYTF
TGTGCCAGCAGCCAAGACCAGGGGTATGGCTACACCTTC
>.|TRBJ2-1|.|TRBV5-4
CASSLEGSAKDNEQFF
TGTGCCAGCAGCTTGGAGGGTAGCGCGAAAGACAATGAGCAGTTCTTC
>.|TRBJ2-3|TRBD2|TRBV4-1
CASSQADLAEVSTDTQYF
TGCGCCAGCAGCCAAGCGGACCTAGCGGAAGTAAGCACAGATACGCAGTATTTT
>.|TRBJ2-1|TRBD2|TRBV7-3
CASSSTSGRYNEQFF
TGTGCCAGCAGCTCGACTAGCGGGCGATACAATGAGCAGTTCTTC
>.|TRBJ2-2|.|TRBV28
CASSSPTANTGELFF
TGTGCCAGCAGTTCCCCTACAGCGAACACCGGGGAGCTGTTTTTT
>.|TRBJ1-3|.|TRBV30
CAWSRGVGISGNTIYF
TGTGCCTGGAGTCGGGGGGTAGGGATCTCTGGAAACACCATATATTTT
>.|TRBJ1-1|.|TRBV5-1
CASSLDQSMNTEAFF
TGCGCCAGCAGCTTGGATCAGTCGATGAACACTGAAGCTTTCTTT
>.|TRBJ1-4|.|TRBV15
CATSRVRRGGRLEKLFF
TGTGCCACCAGCAGAGTCCGCCGCGGGGGGCGCCTCGAAAAACTGTTTTTT
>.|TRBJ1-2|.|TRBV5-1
CASRPSTDSTSYGYTF
TGCGCCAGCAGACCCTCGACAGACTCAACCAGCTATGGCTACACCTTC
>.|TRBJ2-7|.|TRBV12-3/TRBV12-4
CASSDSTTGEQYF
TGTGCCAGCAGCGACAGTACGACCGGCGAGCAGTACTTC
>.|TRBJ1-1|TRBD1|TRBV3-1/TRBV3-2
CATGQGNTEAFF
TGTGCCACCGGACAGGGCAACACTGAAGCTTTCTTT
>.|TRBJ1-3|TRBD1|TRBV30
CAWDRGRNTIYF
TGTGCCTGGGACAGGGGGCGAAACACCATATATTTT
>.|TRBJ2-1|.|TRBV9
CASSAPRARSYNEQFF
TGTGCCAGCAGCGCCCCGAGGGCTCGCTCCTACAATGAGCAGTTCTTC